This T cell receptor (beta chain) was captured in a study of blood T cell repertoires in COVID-19 (dated by TCRdb to 2018 to 2020). Regarding the study in general: Collaborator samples came from the United States, Italy and Spain and covered acute and convalescent phases of COVID-19. Samples were obtained from the ongoing ImmuneRACE study (first 160 participants) and from over 1,000 subjects provided by 6 global collaborators. The repertoires were released in a freely available public database meant as a resource for research on the immune response to SARS-CoV-2. The prospective study material was composed of cDNA or gDNA derived from T cells, B-cell-depleted T cells, or PBMCs. The dataset comprised deeply sampled blood TCRbeta repertoires from subjects exposed to, actively infected with, or recovered from COVID-19. HLA class I and class II types, where available, came from metadata supplied by the sample provider rather than from assay-based typing. A de-identified subject ID, COVID-19 status, age in years and sex were almost always included in the sample metadata. Overall study results and their limits: The amount of clinical and demographic metadata varied by source and participant and was provided uncurated.

CDR1 MNHEY and CDR2 SVGAGI are derived from the germline V gene. Including the terminal cysteine and phenylalanine, the CDR3 comprises 15 residues. The kept DNA is CDR3 alone, 45 bases in frame from the first base. The trim is 5 bases for V and 0 bases for J, with a gap of 11 bases between the germline ends. Participants in the prospective study were aged 18 to 89 years, lived in 24 United States geographic areas, and enrolled through a virtual design. To assign participants to cohorts, the prospective study relied on clinical history that participants themselves reported in a screening survey and a study questionnaire. In the prospective study, whole blood, serum and a nasopharyngeal or oropharyngeal swab were collected from each participant by mobile phlebotomists. Prospective study participants could optionally give additional blood draws and questionnaires over an approximately two-month period. Before DNA extraction, prospective study blood samples were shipped either frozen or at room temperature.

TCRbeta CDR3 regions were amplified from genomic DNA by means of the immunoSEQ Assay, a bias-controlled multiplex PCR. The authors' pipeline ran thus. Nucleated cell counts per sample were estimated from amplification of reference gene primers within the assay. Sequence reads were collapsed and filtered to measure the absolute abundance of every unique TCRbeta CDR3 rearrangement. For each sample, productive Simpson clonality was calculated as the square root of Simpson's diversity index over productive rearrangements. TCRdb took this table from immuneACCESS and kept in-frame rearrangements with V and J called. Such tables lack part of the clones; where checked against another copy, unresolved V genes explain under half of the gap, and the rest is unexplained. The DNA gave D and trimming, while V, J and clone size come from that table. The sample yields roughly 260,000 clones; about 90% were counted once. The ten largest clones add up to roughly 6% of the sample.

Notes on this clone: What antigen it recognizes has not been identified. The record has no base qualities; no much larger clone is one base away.

This TCR derives from a woman aged 25 to 39 with acute COVID-19. The V gene is TRBV6-5 and the J gene is TRBJ1-3, with the D gene call left open. Input material: PBMCs or T cells enriched from blood (not recorded which). In nucleotides, the sequence is TGTGCCAGCAGTCTCGGGTGGAGCTCTGGAAACACCATATATTTT. This yields the protein CASSLGWSSGNTIYF.